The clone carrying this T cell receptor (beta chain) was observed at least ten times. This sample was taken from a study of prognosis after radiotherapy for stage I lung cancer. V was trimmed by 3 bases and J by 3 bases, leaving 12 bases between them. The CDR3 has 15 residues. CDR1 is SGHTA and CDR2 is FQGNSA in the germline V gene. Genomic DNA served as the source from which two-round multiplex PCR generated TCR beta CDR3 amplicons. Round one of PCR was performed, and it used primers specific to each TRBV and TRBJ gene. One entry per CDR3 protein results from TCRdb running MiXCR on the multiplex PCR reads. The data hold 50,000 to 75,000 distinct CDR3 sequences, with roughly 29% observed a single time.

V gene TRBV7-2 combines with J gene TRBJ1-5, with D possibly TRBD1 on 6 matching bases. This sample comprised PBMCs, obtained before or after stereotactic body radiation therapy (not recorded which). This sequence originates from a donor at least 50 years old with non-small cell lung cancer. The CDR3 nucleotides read TGTGCCAGCAGCTTCACCGGACAGCCCAATCAGCCCCAGCATTTT. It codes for CASSFTGQPNQPQHF.